The 3 T cell receptor beta chains given below trace back to one sample, sequenced in a study of T cell clonality in common variable immunodeficiency. Broader study findings: In common variable immunodeficiency, TCR beta chains reportedly carried fewer deletions and N-nucleotide insertions.

TCRdb keeps only in-frame clones here, not all; method: immunoSEQ multiplex PCR. The repertoire consists of around 15,000 clones, none detected only once. These receptors' targets are unknown. Material: peripheral blood mononuclear cells. These receptors originate from a human donor with common variable immunodeficiency.

As regards this clone: The CDR3 end is not reached by the read, which stops 3 residues before it; the germline J gene fills it in. J is TRBJ2-1 and V is TRBV7-2, with 8 bases identical to TRBD1. The length of the CDR3 is 14 residues. Germline V lookup: CDR1 SGHTA, CDR2 FQGNSA. Trimming cost V 6 bases and J 6 bases; bases outside gene matches: 7. The CDR3 bases that were read are TGTGCCAGCAGTATCCAGGACAGGGCCAATGAG. Translated: CASSIQDRANE. The full CDR3 sequence reads CASSIQDRANEQFF.

In this sample, this clone turned up a few times. The CDR3 extends 3 residues past the end of the read, so its final part is completed from the germline J gene. The V gene is TRBV7-8, the J gene TRBJ2-3; D unclear. The CDR3 covers 14 residues. The V end was cut by 0 bases, the J end by 2 bases, with 6 bases between. CDR1 is SGHVS, CDR2 FQNEAQ, per germline. Partial CDR3 DNA: TGTGCCAGCAGCTTAGCGGCCTCCACAGATACG. Translated: CASSLAASTDT. The full CDR3 is CASSLAASTDTQYF.

Details on this clone: Read sequence stops 3 residues before the CDR3 end, and the germline J gene provides the missing end. This sequence joins TRBV18 and TRBJ2-1, with TRBD2 matching 11 bases. The V gene end was trimmed by 3 bases and the J gene end by 2 bases; junction bases not matched to a gene: 0. Germline CDR1 is KGHSH and CDR2 is LQKENI. The CDR3 runs 15 residues. CDR3 DNA (partial): TGTGCCAGCTCACCTAGCGGGGGGGCCTACAATGAG. This gives the protein CASSPSGGAYNE. In full, the CDR3 is CASSPSGGAYNEQFF.